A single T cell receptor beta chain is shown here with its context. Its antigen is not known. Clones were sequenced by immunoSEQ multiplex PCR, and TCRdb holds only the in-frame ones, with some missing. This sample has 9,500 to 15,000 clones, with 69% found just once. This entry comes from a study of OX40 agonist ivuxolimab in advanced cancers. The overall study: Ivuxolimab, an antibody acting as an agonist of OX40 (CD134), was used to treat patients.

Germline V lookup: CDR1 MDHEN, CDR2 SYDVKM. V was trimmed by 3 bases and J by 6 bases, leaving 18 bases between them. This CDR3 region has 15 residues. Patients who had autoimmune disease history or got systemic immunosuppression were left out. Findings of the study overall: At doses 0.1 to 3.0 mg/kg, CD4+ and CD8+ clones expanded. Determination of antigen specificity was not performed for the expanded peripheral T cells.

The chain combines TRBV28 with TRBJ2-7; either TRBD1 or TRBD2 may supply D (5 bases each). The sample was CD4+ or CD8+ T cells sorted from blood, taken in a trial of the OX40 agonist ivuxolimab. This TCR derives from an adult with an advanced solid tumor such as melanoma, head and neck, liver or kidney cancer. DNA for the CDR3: TGTGCCAGCAGTTTCCTCCGGGACCGGCCCCTCGAGCAGTACTTC. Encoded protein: CASSFLRDRPLEQYF.